This T cell receptor beta chain was documented in a study of identical twins. The germline CDR1 and CDR2 sequences are MNHEY and SMNVEV (reference sequence). The V end lost 5 bases, the J end lost 5 bases, and 15 bases lay between the germline ends. The CDR3 extends over 14 amino acids. MiXCR, run by TCRdb on the 5' RACE reads, gives a single entry per CDR3 protein. This table holds 450,000 or so distinct CDR3 sequences, 24% found once. The same specimen was also included in a second study, on T cells expressing NK-cell markers. From that study: In sorted CD3+CD56+NKG2C+, CD3+CD56+NKG2C- and CD3+CD56-NKG2C+ T cells, TCR beta repertoires were obtained.

This rearrangement joins TRBV27 to TRBJ1-1, with D possibly being TRBD1 (5 bases). The sequenced sample consisted of CD4+ T cells sorted from blood. The TCR sequence derives from a woman aged 18-29 years in good health. The chain's CDR3 is CASSPRVGGTEAFF. Here the CDR3 DNA reads TGTGCCAGCAGTCCCAGGGTGGGAGGGACTGAAGCTTTCTTT.